A selection of T cell receptor beta chains follows, all from one sample in a study of blood T cell repertoires in COVID-19. This table comes from immunoSEQ multiplex PCR, and its TCRdb copy is limited to in-frame clones, with some not included. The table records around 300,000 clones, approximately 88% of them present only once. The sample comprised PBMCs or T cells enriched from blood (not recorded which). The receptors originated from a man aged 25-40 years who had recovered from COVID-19. The conserved cysteine and the conserved F or W are not part of the CDR3 here. D genes are given only for firm matches.

d_call: NA
v_call: TRBV10-3
cdr3_length: 13
j_call: TRBJ1-5
cdr3_aa: AISEGLESEQPQH

d_call: TRBD1
v_call: TRBV28
cdr3_length: 15
j_call: TRBJ1-5
cdr3_aa: ASSGQGAGFGNQPQH

d_call: TRBD1
v_call: TRBV9
cdr3_length: 12
j_call: TRBJ1-4
cdr3_aa: ASSVGQGHEKLF

d_call: NA
v_call: TRBV28
cdr3_length: 10
j_call: TRBJ1-2
cdr3_aa: ASSFGGYGYT

d_call: TRBD1
v_call: TRBV3-1/TRBV3-2
cdr3_length: 16
j_call: TRBJ2-7
cdr3_aa: ASSHDIAGTGVEDEQY

d_call: TRBD2
v_call: TRBV10-3
cdr3_length: 12
j_call: TRBJ2-1
cdr3_aa: AISPGTSSNEQF

d_call: TRBD2
v_call: TRBV13
cdr3_length: 13
j_call: TRBJ2-7
cdr3_aa: ASSAHGTSGYEQY

d_call: NA
v_call: TRBV4-1
cdr3_length: 13
j_call: TRBJ2-7
cdr3_aa: ASSQAAGRSYEQY

d_call: TRBD2
v_call: TRBV6-5
cdr3_length: 13
j_call: TRBJ2-2
cdr3_aa: ASIKAGGNTGELF

d_call: TRBD2
v_call: TRBV5-1
cdr3_length: 14
j_call: TRBJ2-1
cdr3_aa: ASSGLAGTDYNEQF

d_call: NA
v_call: TRBV10-2
cdr3_length: 14
j_call: TRBJ1-3
cdr3_aa: ASSEPQGHSGNTIY

d_call: TRBD2
v_call: TRBV10-3
cdr3_length: 13
j_call: TRBJ2-1
cdr3_aa: ATRGGGSLINEQF

d_call: NA
v_call: TRBV11-3
cdr3_length: 13
j_call: TRBJ2-1
cdr3_aa: ASSPDPTEAGEQF

d_call: NA
v_call: TRBV6-5
cdr3_length: 11
j_call: TRBJ1-5
cdr3_aa: ASKFQSNQPQH